This entry features one TCR beta chain sequence. Its target is unknown. The source of the sample is a study of T cell responses to AZD1222 COVID-19 vaccine. Study-level points and caveats: Nearly half of spike-specific TCRs reportedly target unmutated variant regions. Donors were chiefly white British, with a greater number of females, and clonal diversity was perhaps underestimated. Spike-specific TCR breadth and depth were elevated following two AZD1222 doses.

With 4 bases clipped from V and 5 bases from J, the junction kept 12 bases outside the gene matches. This CDR3 is 16 amino acids long. Germline V gene data show CDR1 as SGHRS and CDR2 as YFSETQ. Some clones are missing from TCRdb's copy, which holds only in-frame ones; the method was immunoSEQ multiplex PCR. Among approximately 15,000 clones listed, 88% were seen once. The TCR originated in an adult who received the AZD1222 COVID-19 vaccine. The source material was peripheral blood, sampled 28 days after the second AZD1222 dose. J is TRBJ1-2 and V is TRBV5-1, with 9 bases aligning to TRBD1. As DNA, the CDR3 is TGCGCCAGCAGCCCGGAACAGGGGGCACGGCCATATGGCTACACCTTC. Its translation is CASSPEQGARPYGYTF.